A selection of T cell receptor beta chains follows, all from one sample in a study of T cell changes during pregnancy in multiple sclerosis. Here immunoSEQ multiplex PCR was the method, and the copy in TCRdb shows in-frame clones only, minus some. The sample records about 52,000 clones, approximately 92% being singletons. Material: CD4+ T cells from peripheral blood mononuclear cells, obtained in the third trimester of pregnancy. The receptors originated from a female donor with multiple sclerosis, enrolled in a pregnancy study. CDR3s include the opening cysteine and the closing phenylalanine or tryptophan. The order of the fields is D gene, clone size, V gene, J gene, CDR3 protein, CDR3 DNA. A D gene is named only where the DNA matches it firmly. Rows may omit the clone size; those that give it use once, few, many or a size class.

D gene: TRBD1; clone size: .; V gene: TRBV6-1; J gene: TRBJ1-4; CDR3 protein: CASSHTGARGEKLFF; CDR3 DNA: TGTGCCAGCAGTCATACAGGGGCCCGGGGTGAAAAACTGTTTTTT
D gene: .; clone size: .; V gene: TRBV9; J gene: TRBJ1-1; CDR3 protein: CASSPRQSNTEAFF; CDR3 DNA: TGTGCCAGCAGCCCTCGCCAGTCCAACACTGAAGCTTTCTTT
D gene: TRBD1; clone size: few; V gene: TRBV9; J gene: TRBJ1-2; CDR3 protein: CASSLFDRVGTYGYTF; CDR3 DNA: TGTGCCAGCAGCCTGTTCGACAGGGTGGGTACCTATGGCTACACCTTC
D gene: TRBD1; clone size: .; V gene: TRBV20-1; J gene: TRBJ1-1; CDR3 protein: CSAPGQTRAFF; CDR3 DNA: TGCAGTGCACCGGGACAGACGCGTGCTTTCTTT
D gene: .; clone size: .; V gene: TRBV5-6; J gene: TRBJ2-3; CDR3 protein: CASSFLTGGTDTQYF; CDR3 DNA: TGTGCCAGCAGCTTTTTGACAGGCGGCACAGATACGCAGTATTTT
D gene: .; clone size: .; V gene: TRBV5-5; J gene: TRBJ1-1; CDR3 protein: CASSLDPGGTEAFF; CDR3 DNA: TGTGCCAGCAGCTTGGATCCGGGGGGCACTGAAGCTTTCTTT
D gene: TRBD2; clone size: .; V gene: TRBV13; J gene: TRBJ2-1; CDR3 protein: CASSLRGRSNEQFF; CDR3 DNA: TGTGCCAGCAGCTTACGCGGGAGAAGTAATGAGCAGTTCTTC
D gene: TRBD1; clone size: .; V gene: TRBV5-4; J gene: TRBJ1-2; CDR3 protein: CASSLALDRDVYGYTF; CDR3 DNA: TGTGCCAGCAGCTTGGCACTTGACAGGGACGTCTATGGCTACACCTTC
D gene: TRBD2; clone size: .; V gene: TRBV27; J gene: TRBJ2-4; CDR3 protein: CASSLSRRRRGLRREGRNIQYF; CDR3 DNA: TGTGCCAGCAGTTTATCTCGTCGTCGGAGGGGGCTCCGGCGGGAGGGCCGGAACATTCAGTACTTC
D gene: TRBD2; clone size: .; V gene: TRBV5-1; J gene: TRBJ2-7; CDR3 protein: CASRPVTSTEQYF; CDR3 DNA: TGCGCCAGCAGGCCTGTGACTAGCACCGAGCAGTACTTC
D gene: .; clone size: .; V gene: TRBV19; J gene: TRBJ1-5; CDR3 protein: CASRPGGARGQPQHF; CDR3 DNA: TGTGCCAGTAGACCCGGGGGTGCGAGGGGCCAGCCCCAGCATTTT
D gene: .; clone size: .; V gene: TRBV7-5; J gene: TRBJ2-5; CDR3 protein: CVRSTRQESETQYF; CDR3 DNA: TGTGTCAGAAGCACCCGACAGGAGTCGGAGACCCAGTACTTC
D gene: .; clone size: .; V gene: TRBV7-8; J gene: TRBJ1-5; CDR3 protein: CASSLAAGGQPQHF; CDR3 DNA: TGTGCCAGCAGCTTAGCGGCGGGAGGGCAGCCCCAGCATTTT
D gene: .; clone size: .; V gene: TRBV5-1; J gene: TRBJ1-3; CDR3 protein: CASARVSGNTIYF; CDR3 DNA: TGCGCCAGCGCACGGGTCTCTGGAAACACCATATATTTT
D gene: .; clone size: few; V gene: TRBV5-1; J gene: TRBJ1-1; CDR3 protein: CASSYEVNTEAFF; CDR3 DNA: TGCGCCAGCAGCTACGAGGTTAACACTGAAGCTTTCTTT
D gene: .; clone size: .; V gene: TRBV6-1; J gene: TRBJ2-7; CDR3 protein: CASSETGLFPYEQYF; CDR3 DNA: TGTGCCAGCAGTGAAACAGGGCTCTTTCCATACGAGCAGTACTTC
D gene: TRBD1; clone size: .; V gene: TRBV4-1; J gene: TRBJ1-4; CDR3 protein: CASSRLQGAREKLFF; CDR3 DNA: TGCGCCAGCAGCCGACTACAGGGGGCACGAGAAAAACTGTTTTTT
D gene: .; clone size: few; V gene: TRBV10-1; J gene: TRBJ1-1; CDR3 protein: CASSDGQLNTEAFF; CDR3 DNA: TGCGCCAGCAGTGATGGACAGTTGAACACTGAAGCTTTCTTT
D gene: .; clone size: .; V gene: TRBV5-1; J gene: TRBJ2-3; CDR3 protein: CASSLEGITDTQYF; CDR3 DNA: TGCGCCAGCAGCTTGGAGGGGATCACAGATACGCAGTATTTT
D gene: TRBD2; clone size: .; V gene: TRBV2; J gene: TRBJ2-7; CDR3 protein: CASAIQRGSSYEQYF; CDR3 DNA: TGTGCCAGCGCGATACAGCGGGGCAGCTCCTACGAGCAGTACTTC
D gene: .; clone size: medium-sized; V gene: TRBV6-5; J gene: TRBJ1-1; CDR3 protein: CASSYPSGGLNTEAFF; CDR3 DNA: TGTGCCAGCAGTTACCCCTCGGGTGGCCTGAACACTGAAGCTTTCTTT
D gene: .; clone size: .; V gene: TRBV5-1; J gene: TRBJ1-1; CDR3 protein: CASSPGQRENTEAFF; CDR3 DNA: TGCGCCAGCAGCCCCGGACAGCGAGAGAACACTGAAGCTTTCTTT
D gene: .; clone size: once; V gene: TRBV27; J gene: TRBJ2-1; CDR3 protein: CASSSGLSGSGYNEQFF; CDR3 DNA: TGTGCCAGCAGTTCTGGTCTTAGTGGTAGCGGATACAATGAGCAGTTCTTC
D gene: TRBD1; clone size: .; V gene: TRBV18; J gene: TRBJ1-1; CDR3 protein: CASSEAGGRGTEAFF; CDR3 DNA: TGTGCCAGCTCAGAGGCAGGGGGAAGAGGCACTGAAGCTTTCTTT
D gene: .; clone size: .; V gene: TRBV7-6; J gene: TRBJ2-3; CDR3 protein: CASSSLDRPPDTQYF; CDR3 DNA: TGTGCCAGCAGCTCGTTAGACAGGCCCCCAGATACGCAGTATTTT
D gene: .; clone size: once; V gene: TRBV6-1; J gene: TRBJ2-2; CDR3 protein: CASSEQQYTGELFF; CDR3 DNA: TGTGCCAGCAGTGAGCAACAATACACCGGGGAGCTGTTTTTT
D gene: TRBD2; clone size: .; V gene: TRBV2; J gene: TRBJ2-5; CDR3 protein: CASNSRDYKETQYF; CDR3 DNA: TGTGCCAGCAACTCACGGGACTACAAAGAGACCCAGTACTTC
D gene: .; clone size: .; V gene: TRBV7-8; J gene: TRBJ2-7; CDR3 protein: CASSLLARGGEQYF; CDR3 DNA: TGTGCCAGCAGCCTCCTAGCGCGGGGAGGAGAGCAGTACTTC
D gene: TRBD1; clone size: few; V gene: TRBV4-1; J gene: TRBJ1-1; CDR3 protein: CASSQGGGQGSTEAFF; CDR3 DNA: TGCGCCAGCAGCCAAGGAGGGGGACAGGGGTCCACTGAAGCTTTCTTT
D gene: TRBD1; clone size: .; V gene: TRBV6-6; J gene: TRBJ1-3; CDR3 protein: CASSTGENTIYF; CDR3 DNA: TGTGCCAGCAGCACAGGGGAAAACACCATATATTTT
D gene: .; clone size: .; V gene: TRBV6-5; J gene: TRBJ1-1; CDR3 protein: CASSLLGRAEAFF; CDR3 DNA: TGTGCCAGCAGCCTCCTAGGGCGGGCTGAAGCTTTCTTT
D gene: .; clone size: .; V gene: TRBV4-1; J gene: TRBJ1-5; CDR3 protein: CASSQVLSGTQHF; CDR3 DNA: TGCGCCAGCAGCCAAGTTCTTTCCGGGACCCAGCATTTT
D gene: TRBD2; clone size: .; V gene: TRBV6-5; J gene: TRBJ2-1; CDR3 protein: CASRGLAGNNEQFF; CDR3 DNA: TGTGCCAGCAGGGGACTAGCGGGGAACAATGAGCAGTTCTTC
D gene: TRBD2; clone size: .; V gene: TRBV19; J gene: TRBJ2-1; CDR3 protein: CASTESGVGNEQFF; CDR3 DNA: TGTGCCAGTACGGAAAGCGGGGTTGGGAATGAGCAGTTCTTC
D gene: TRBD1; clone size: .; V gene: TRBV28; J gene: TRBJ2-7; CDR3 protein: CASSFTGGPDEQYF; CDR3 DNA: TGTGCCAGCAGTTTTACAGGGGGCCCAGACGAGCAGTACTTC
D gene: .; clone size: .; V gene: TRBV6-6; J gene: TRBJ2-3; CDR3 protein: CASSYGPRTDTQYF; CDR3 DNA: TGTGCCAGCAGTTATGGCCCCCGCACAGATACGCAGTATTTT
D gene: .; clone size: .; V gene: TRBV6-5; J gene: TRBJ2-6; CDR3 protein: CASRRNTGANVLTF; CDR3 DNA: TGTGCCAGCCGGAGGAATACTGGGGCCAACGTCCTGACTTTC
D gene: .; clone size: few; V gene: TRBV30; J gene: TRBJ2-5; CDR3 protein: CAWRSRGAGETQYF; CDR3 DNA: TGTGCCTGGAGAAGTCGGGGAGCGGGAGAGACCCAGTACTTC
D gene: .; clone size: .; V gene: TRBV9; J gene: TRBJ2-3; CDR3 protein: CASSVFPSDTQYF; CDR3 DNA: TGTGCCAGCAGCGTCTTCCCCTCGGATACGCAGTATTTT
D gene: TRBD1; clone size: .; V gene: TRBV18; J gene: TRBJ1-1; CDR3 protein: CASSGQGVGTEAFF; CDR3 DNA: TGTGCCAGCTCCGGACAGGGGGTTGGCACTGAAGCTTTCTTT
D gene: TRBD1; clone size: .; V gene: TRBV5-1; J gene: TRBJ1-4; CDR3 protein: CASSLDGTGNEKLFF; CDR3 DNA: TGCGCCAGCAGCTTGGACGGGACAGGGAATGAAAAACTGTTTTTT
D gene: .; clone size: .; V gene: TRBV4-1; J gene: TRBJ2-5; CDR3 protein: CASSQDQGRETQYF; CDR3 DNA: TGCGCCAGCAGCCAAGATCAGGGAAGGGAGACCCAGTACTTC
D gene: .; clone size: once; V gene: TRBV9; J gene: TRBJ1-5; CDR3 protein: CASSVVAGNQPQHF; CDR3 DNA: TGTGCCAGCAGCGTAGTAGCGGGCAATCAGCCCCAGCATTTT
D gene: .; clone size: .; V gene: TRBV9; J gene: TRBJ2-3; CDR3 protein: CASSVDGGKSDTQYF; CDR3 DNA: TGTGCCAGCAGCGTAGATGGGGGGAAGTCAGATACGCAGTATTTT
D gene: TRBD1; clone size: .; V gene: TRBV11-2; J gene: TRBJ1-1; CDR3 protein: CASSTYRDRKEAFF; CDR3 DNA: TGTGCCAGCAGCACCTACCGGGACAGGAAAGAAGCTTTCTTT
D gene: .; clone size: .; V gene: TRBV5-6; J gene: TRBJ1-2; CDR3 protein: CASSLHVGHGYTF; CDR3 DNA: TGTGCCAGCAGCTTGCACGTGGGGCATGGCTACACCTTC
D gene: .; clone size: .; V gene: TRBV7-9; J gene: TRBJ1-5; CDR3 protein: CASSFGGNVDQPQHF; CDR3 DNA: TGTGCCAGCAGCTTCGGGGGGAACGTAGATCAGCCCCAGCATTTT
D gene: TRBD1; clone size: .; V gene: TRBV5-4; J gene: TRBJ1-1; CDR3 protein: CASSRTGLNTEAFF; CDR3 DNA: TGTGCCAGCAGCAGGACAGGGTTGAACACTGAAGCTTTCTTT